This T cell receptor beta chain appears in the sequencing data of a study of T cells in Graves' hyperthyroidism and ophthalmopathy. The CDR3 regions of TCR beta were amplified from RNA transcripts. The HTBI primer set was used in a first-round RT-PCR of the TCR CDR3. One entry per CDR3 protein, called by TCRdb with MiXCR from the multiplex PCR reads. The data hold about 420,000 distinct CDR3 sequences, with around a sixth observed a single time. Study conclusions and caveats: Most thyroid clonotypes with frequency above 0.001 were detected in blood.

This clonotype was found a few times. Its antigen is unknown. The germline gives CDR1 DFQATT, CDR2 SNEGSKA (reference sequence). The CDR3 is 14 residues long. V lost 0 bases, J lost 0 bases, and 8 bases lay in between. Sequencing was done on a sample of blood. The chain is built from TRBV20-1 and TRBJ1-1, with D hard to call. This clonotype originated in a young woman with Graves' hyperthyroidism. The CDR3: CSAREPEMNTEAFF. DNA for the CDR3: TGCAGTGCTAGAGAGCCAGAGATGAACACTGAAGCTTTCTTT.